The TCR beta chain described here comes from a study of cytomegalovirus exposure and HLA in healthy donors. Overall study results and limits: Available immune exposure information was restricted to CMV serostatus only. The listing of 150 to 200 TCR beta chains classed them as cytomegalovirus-associated.

CDR1 is SGDLS and CDR2 is YYNGEE in the germline V gene. The CDR3 extends over 13 amino acids. The ends were cut back, 0 bases at V and 8 bases at J, with 9 bases in the middle. In regard to this clone: Its specificity is not known.

Primers: 60 Vbeta forward and 13 Jbeta reverse. Using immunoSEQ multiplex PCR, the repertoire was profiled, and TCRdb retains in-frame clones only, with some absent. This sample has tens of thousands of clones, with about 77% found just once. Sequencing used PBMCs. This rearrangement joins TRBV9 to TRBJ1-3; D might be TRBD1 (6 bases). The clonotype was recovered from a middle-aged woman in good health and CMV-seropositive. The CDR3 DNA sequence: TGTGCCAGCAGCGTAGAGGGGGTGGACACCATATATTTT. Translating it yields CASSVEGVDTIYF.